Below, 21 T cell receptor beta chains from the same sample are listed, as sequenced in a study of CD8+ T cells in alopecia areata. Documented treatment: oral pan-JAK inhibitor, 5-10 mg twice daily. It was cDNA, reverse transcribed from extracted RNA, that served as the sequencing template. This table comes from immunoSEQ multiplex PCR, and its TCRdb copy is limited to in-frame clones, with some not included. The data hold tens of thousands of clones, with roughly 50% observed a single time. The input for sequencing was CD8+ T cells sorted from blood, taken at approximately week 37, from a patient treated with tofacitinib. The receptors derive from a human donor with alopecia areata.

This clone was observed once. The V call is TRBV28, the J call TRBJ2-7, with D perhaps TRBD2 (5 bases). In germline, CDR1 is MDHEN, CDR2 SYDVKM. This CDR3 has 13 residues. Trimming cost V 5 bases and J 2 bases, with 10 bases left between them. The CDR3 bases are TGTGCCAGCAGTCCCGCCGGGGCCTACGAGCAGTACTTC. As protein: CASSPAGAYEQYF.

This clone showed up just a few times. The chain combines TRBV29-1 with TRBJ2-7; no clear D. Per the germline V gene, CDR1 is SQVTM and CDR2 is ANQGSEA. The V and J ends lost 6 bases and 2 bases respectively, with 14 bases between them. The CDR3 is 13 residues long. Here the CDR3 reads CSVGSGRTYEQYF. The DNA of the CDR3 is TGCAGCGTCGGGTCCGGACGGACCTACGAGCAGTACTTC.

The chain links TRBV14 to TRBJ2-5, with D unresolved. The ends were cut back, 0 bases at V and 5 bases at J, with 16 bases in the middle. CDR3 size: 16 residues. Germline CDR1 SGHDN, CDR2 FVKESK. CDR3 in DNA: TGTGCCAGCAGCCAAGAAGGTGCCGGGTTTGGGGAGACCCAGTACTTC. Translated, it gives CASSQEGAGFGETQYF.

In its sample, this clone was seen a few times. This chain joins TRBV4-1 and TRBJ2-7; 9 bases align to TRBD2. CDR1 MGHRA and CDR2 YSYEKL come from the germline V gene. Trimming removed 3 bases from V and 0 bases from J; junction bases left unmatched: 3. CDR3 length equals 15 residues. The CDR3 sequence is CASSQTSGSSYEQYF. DNA of the CDR3: TGCGCCAGCAGCCAGACTAGCGGAAGCTCCTACGAGCAGTACTTC.

V gene TRBV7-3 combines with J gene TRBJ2-3; 11 bases agree with TRBD2. Losses at the gene ends were 3 bases for V and 2 bases for J; bases not matched to a gene: 4. The CDR3 loop spans 16 amino acids. Germline CDR1 reads SGHTA; CDR2 reads FQGTGA. The CDR3 bases are TGTGCCAGCAGCTTCGGGACTAGCGGAGTCACAGATACGCAGTATTTT. Translation: CASSFGTSGVTDTQYF.

V gene TRBV5-6 combines with J gene TRBJ2-1; D is ambiguous. The germline V and J ends were trimmed by 0 bases and 5 bases, with 3 bases remaining between them. CDR3 size: 12 residues. Germline V gene lookup returns CDR1 SGHDT and CDR2 YYEEEE. For the CDR3, the DNA is TGTGCCAGCAGCTTGGGGAACAATGAGCAGTTCTTC. It is translated as CASSLGNNEQFF.

J is TRBJ2-3 and V is TRBV9, with 11 bases aligning to TRBD2. The V and J ends lost 5 bases and 4 bases, in that order; junction bases with no gene match: 6. This CDR3 spans 15 amino acids. Germline loops: CDR1 SGDLS, CDR2 YYNGEE. CDR3 residues: CASSLAGGVADTQYF. CDR3 coding DNA: TGTGCCAGCAGTCTAGCGGGAGGCGTCGCAGATACGCAGTATTTT.

This clone appeared a single time. The genes are TRBV30 and TRBJ1-5, with TRBD1 identical over 10 bases. Germline V gives CDR1 GTSNPN, CDR2 SVGIG (reference sequence). The J segment lost 10 bases and the V segment lost 5 bases, leaving 5 bases of the junction unmatched. The CDR3 runs 12 residues. In DNA form, the CDR3 reads TGTGCCTGGGGACAGGGGGGTCCTCCCCAGCATTTT. It encodes CAWGQGGPPQHF.

Remarks on this clone: Different DNA sequences within this sample yield the same CDR3. The rearrangement uses TRBV29-1 and TRBJ2-7; TRBD2 matches at 11 bases. CDR3 length equals 15 residues. Germline lookup yields CDR1 SQVTM and CDR2 ANQGSEA. The ends lost 2 bases at V and 0 bases at J; junction bases unmatched: 3. CDR3 region: CSVERTSGSSYEQYF. The CDR3 DNA follows: TGCAGCGTTGAAAGGACTAGCGGGTCCTCCTACGAGCAGTACTTC.

This clone has more than one count but fewer than ten. The V gene is TRBV29-1, the J gene TRBJ2-5, with 8 positions matching TRBD2. In germline, CDR1 is SQVTM, CDR2 ANQGSEA. The CDR3 sequence is 15 residues long. J lost 5 bases, V lost 5 bases, and 13 bases had no gene match. The CDR3 bases are TGCAGCGTTCCGCCTAGCGGGTGGCCTGGGGAGACCCAGTACTTC. This codes for CSVPPSGWPGETQYF.

The rearrangement uses TRBV7-9 and TRBJ2-1; 15 nucleotides line up with TRBD2. Germline V gene data show CDR1 as SEHNR and CDR2 as FQNEAQ (reference sequence). The CDR3 contains 17 residues. Trimming took 5 bases from V and 5 from J; bases not matched to a gene: 7. CDR3 nucleotides: TGTGCCAGCAGCCCACCGGGACTAGCGGGAGGCCACAATGAGCAGTTCTTC. Protein product: CASSPPGLAGGHNEQFF.

The chain combines TRBV7-8 with TRBJ1-2, with TRBD1 as a possible D gene (6 bases). CDR1 is SGHVS, CDR2 FQNEAQ, per germline. V was pared by 4 bases and J by 2 bases, with 8 bases between. The CDR3 consists of 13 residues. CDR3 region: CASSSGQNYGYTF. The DNA for the CDR3 is TGTGCCAGCAGCTCAGGACAGAACTATGGCTACACCTTC.

The table lists this clone with a few counts. The CDR3 coding sequence is TGCAGCGTTGGTTTAGGCTACCATCCCTCCTACGAGCAGTACTTC. Protein product: CSVGLGYHPSYEQYF. The genes are TRBV29-1 and TRBJ2-7; D gene unclear. The V and J ends lost 4 bases and 0 bases respectively, with 16 bases between them. Germline values: CDR1 SQVTM, CDR2 ANQGSEA. The CDR3 contains 15 residues.

This clone was recorded a few times. The chain couples TRBV7-2 to TRBJ2-5, with 10 bases that match TRBD1. V shed 7 bases and J 1 base; nucleotides not matched to a gene: 12. The CDR3 has 17 residues. From germline, CDR1 is SGHTA and CDR2 FQGNSA. The CDR3 loop is CASNSGQGLGPQETQYF. The CDR3 DNA is TGTGCCAGCAACTCGGGACAGGGGTTGGGCCCCCAAGAGACCCAGTACTTC.

This clone was recorded only once. This chain joins TRBV25-1 and TRBJ2-2; 8 nucleotides match TRBD1. Germline CDR1 and CDR2: MGHDK and SYGVNS. The CDR3 consists of 16 residues. V lost 5 bases and J lost 6; bases outside the gene matches: 11. The DNA for the CDR3 is TGTGCCAGCAGTTACCGGACAGGGATTAGTGCCGGGGAGCTGTTTTTT. Amino acid sequence: CASSYRTGISAGELFF.

V is TRBV19 and J is TRBJ2-2, with 8 bases aligning to TRBD1. Looked up from germline, CDR1 is LNHDA and CDR2 is SQIVND (reference sequence). V lost 3 bases, J lost 13 bases, and 1 base stayed unmatched. The CDR3 is 11 amino acids. DNA for the CDR3: TGTGCCAGTAGTATGGGGACAGGGCTGTTTTTT. Translated: CASSMGTGLFF.

The V call is TRBV29-1, the J call TRBJ2-5; TRBD1 matches at 8 bases. The J call could be wrong; TRBJ2-7 is a better fit for the DNA end. The CDR3 totals 13 residues. Germline loops: CDR1 SQVTM, CDR2 ANQGSEA. CDR3: CSVGTGSSYEQYF. The CDR3 DNA is TGCAGCGTTGGGACAGGGAGCTCCTACGAGCAGTACTTC.

CDR3 amino acids: CASRTGMGELFF. CDR3 coding DNA: TGTGCCAGCAGGACGGGGATGGGGGAGCTGTTTTTT. This sequence joins TRBV28 and TRBJ2-2; maybe TRBD2 (5 bases). The germline V gene encodes CDR1 MDHEN and CDR2 SYDVKM. V dropped 6 bases and J dropped 8 bases, with 10 bases sitting between them. The CDR3 totals 12 residues.

The chain joins TRBV5-4 to TRBJ2-1; TRBD1 or TRBD2 may be the D gene (5 bases each). The V gene lost 2 bases and the J gene lost 5 bases, with 11 bases spanning the gap. CDR1 is SGHNT, CDR2 YYREEE, per germline (reference sequence). The CDR3 sequence is 14 residues long. CDR3 sequence reads: CASSLFPGHNEQFF. The CDR3 coding sequence is TGTGCCAGCAGCTTATTTCCGGGACACAATGAGCAGTTCTTC.

This clone was detected only a few times. The chain is built from TRBV7-9 and TRBJ2-5, with TRBD2 as a possible D gene (6 bases). Trimming cost V 6 bases and J 5 bases, with 16 bases left between them. Germline values: CDR1 SEHNR, CDR2 FQNEAQ (reference sequence). The CDR3 contains 14 residues. CDR3 sequence: CASSSPAGSETQYF. The CDR3 coding sequence is TGTGCCAGCAGTTCCCCCGCGGGGTCCGAGACCCAGTACTTC.

This clone was counted many times. A junction end diverges from the germline sequence, so it may reflect a read error. The chain is built from TRBV6-5 and TRBJ2-1; 8 bases are shared with TRBD2. This CDR3 comprises 12 residues. The germline V gene has CDR1 MNHEY and CDR2 SVGAGI. Here the CDR3 reads CGAGVKINEQFF. The CDR3 DNA sequence: TGCGGAGCGGGAGTTAAAATCAATGAGCAGTTCTTC.